The clone carrying this T cell receptor beta chain has a count of ten or more. Per the original methods: Using reference gene primer amplification, nucleated cell counts were estimated. Here immunoSEQ multiplex PCR was the method, and the copy in TCRdb shows in-frame clones only, minus some. That table furnishes V, J and clone size, whereas the DNA furnished D and trimming. The profile covers some 190,000 clones, with 80% appearing a single time and around 6.9% taken by the ten largest. The sample is drawn from a study of blood T cell repertoires in COVID-19. On the study more broadly: Specimens from acute and convalescent COVID-19 originated in the United States, Italy and Spain. From T cells, B-cell-depleted T cells, or PBMCs came the material, which was cDNA or gDNA.

Trimming at V came to 3 bases and at J to 2 bases, leaving 6 bases not matched to a gene. Germline CDR1 and CDR2: MNHNS and SASEGT. The CDR3 sequence is 16 residues long. Sequencing input: peripheral blood. The source is a man between 60 and 75 years old with acute or convalescent COVID-19. The chain is built from TRBV6-1 and TRBJ1-3; TRBD1 matches 8 bases. The CDR3 loop reads CASSDRQGLAGNTIYF. In DNA form, the CDR3 reads TGTGCCAGCAGTGACAGACAGGGGTTAGCTGGAAACACCATATATTTT.